The 29 T cell receptor beta chains presented below share a single source sample, sequenced in a study of shared T cell receptors in the human thymus. This table comes from immunoSEQ multiplex PCR, and its TCRdb copy is limited to in-frame clones, with some not included. The table shows some 720,000 clones, with more than 75% occurring only once. These data were also filed under a second study, of human thymus T cells.

Sequencing was performed on thymocytes. All receptors derive from a boy under three years old with a congenital heart defect.

The J gene is TRBJ2-5, the V gene TRBV7-6, with D possibly being TRBD2 (7 bases). This CDR3 region has 15 residues. Germline V gene data show CDR1 as SGHVS and CDR2 as FNYEAQ. The germline V and J ends were trimmed by 3 bases and 5 bases, with 16 bases remaining between them. The CDR3 coding sequence is TGTGCCAGCAGCTTTCTGCAGGGGAGGGTTGAGACCCAGTACTTC. Translating it yields CASSFLQGRVETQYF.

This rearrangement joins TRBV5-1 to TRBJ2-7, with TRBD1 as a possible D gene (5 bases). The V end lost 4 bases, the J end lost 6 bases, and 26 bases lay between the germline ends. This CDR3 contains 17 residues. Germline CDR1 and CDR2: SGHRS and YFSETQ. The CDR3 coding sequence is TGCGCCAGCAGCCCACTGGACGGACATCAGCCACTGGGCGAGCAGTACTTC. It codes for CASSPLDGHQPLGEQYF.

This clone was seen a single time. This sequence joins TRBV4-2 and TRBJ2-7; D not certain. The germline CDR1 and CDR2 sequences are LGHNA and YNFKEQ. Trimming shortened V by 0 bases and J by 0 bases, and 9 bases separated the two germline ends. This CDR3 comprises 15 residues. CDR3: CASSQDTEISYEQYF. CDR3 bases: TGTGCCAGCAGCCAAGACACTGAAATCTCCTACGAGCAGTACTTC.

This rearrangement joins TRBV10-3 to TRBJ2-1; maybe TRBD1 (6 bases). The CDR3 extends over 16 amino acids. Germline V gives CDR1 ENHRY, CDR2 SYGVKD. Trimming shortened V by 4 bases and J by 4 bases, and 17 bases separated the two germline ends. CDR3 nucleotides: TGTGCCATCAGTGCCTATGGAGAAGGGGGATACAATGAGCAGTTCTTC. Its protein is CAISAYGEGGYNEQFF.

The genes are TRBV5-1 and TRBJ1-3, with D tentatively TRBD1 (5 bases). Germline V lookup: CDR1 SGHRS, CDR2 YFSETQ. V lost 0 bases, J lost 2 bases, and 18 bases lay in between. The CDR3 has 18 amino acids. CDR3 DNA sequence: TGCGCCAGCAGCTTGGATGGGGCCGGATCCGATCCTGGAAACACCATATATTTT. This encodes CASSLDGAGSDPGNTIYF. The variable domain in full, completed from reference TRBV5-1 and TRBJ1-3, reads KAGVTQTPRYLIKTRGQQVTLSCSPISGHRSVSWYQQTPGQGLQFLFEYFSETQRNKGNFPGRFSGRQFSNSRSEMNVSTLELGDSALYLCASSLDGAGSDPGNTIYFGEGSWLTVV.

The chain has TRBV23-1 and TRBJ2-1, with TRBD2 matching 11 bases. TRBV23-1 is sorted into the ORF group, with uncertain function. J was trimmed by 4 bases and V by 7 bases; bases with no gene match: 12. This CDR3 region has 17 residues. CDR3 amino acids: CASNWVSGRAGYNEQFF. CDR3 bases: TGCGCCAGCAATTGGGTTAGCGGGAGGGCCGGATACAATGAGCAGTTCTTC.

J is TRBJ2-7 and V is TRBV6-4; the match to TRBD2 covers 13 bases. Losses at the gene ends were 6 bases for V and 1 base for J; bases not matched to a gene: 3. The CDR3 covers 15 residues. CDR1 and CDR2 from the germline V gene are MRHNA and SNTAGT. The CDR3 DNA reads TGTGCCAGCAGCTCGACTAGCGGGAGGTCCTACGAGCAGTACTTC. It is translated as CASSSTSGRSYEQYF.

V usage is TRBV30 and J usage is TRBJ2-7, with 8 bases matching TRBD2. The V gene's germline CDR1 is GTSNPN and CDR2 SVGIG (reference sequence). With 3 bases clipped from V and 11 bases from J, the junction kept 18 bases outside the gene matches. The CDR3 contains 15 residues. The chain's CDR3 is CAWSPSRTLGLAEYF. CDR3 DNA sequence: TGTGCCTGGAGCCCCTCACGGACGCTCGGACTAGCTGAGTACTTC.

V is TRBV30 and J is TRBJ2-7, with 8 bases that match TRBD1. With V trimmed by 0 bases and J by 4 bases, 8 bases remained unmatched. Germline V CDR1 and CDR2: GTSNPN, SVGIG (reference sequence). This CDR3 spans 15 amino acids. The CDR3 bases are TGTGCCTGGAGTGTAACGCCAGGGGGCGCGTACGAGCAGTACTTC. Translated, it gives CAWSVTPGGAYEQYF.

This clone appeared a few times. The chain links TRBV28 to TRBJ2-3, with 11 nucleotides matching TRBD2. CDR3 length equals 16 residues. Trimming removed 6 bases from V and 3 bases from J; junction bases left unmatched: 8. Germline assignment: CDR1 MDHEN and CDR2 SYDVKM. CDR3 coding DNA: TGTGCCAGCAGCCCCGTAGCGGGAGGGGAGACAGATACGCAGTATTTT. It codes for CASSPVAGGETDTQYF. Complete variable domain (other parts from reference TRBV28 and TRBJ2-3): DVKVTQSSRYLVKRTGEKVFLECVQDMDHENMFWYRQDPGLGLRLIYFSYDVKMKEKGDIPEGYSVSREKKERFSLILESASTNQTSMYLCASSPVAGGETDTQYFGPGTRLTVL.

The chain combines TRBV5-1 with TRBJ2-3; D may be TRBD2 (6 bases). Germline V gives CDR1 SGHRS, CDR2 YFSETQ. The CDR3 consists of 16 residues. V lost 7 bases to trimming and J lost 3 bases, with 21 bases between them. The CDR3 sequence is CASAPGTGERTDTQYF. In nucleotides, the CDR3 is TGCGCCAGCGCGCCGGGCACGGGAGAAAGGACAGATACGCAGTATTTT.

The chain couples TRBV4-2 to TRBJ2-5; a possible D gene is TRBD1 (6 bases). The germline V gene has CDR1 LGHNA and CDR2 YNFKEQ. CDR3 length: 14 amino acids. The germline V and J ends were trimmed by 4 bases and 1 base, with 10 bases remaining between them. The CDR3 here is CASSPRTAQETQYF. The CDR3 DNA is TGTGCCAGCAGCCCCCGGACAGCCCAAGAGACCCAGTACTTC.

The rearrangement uses TRBV7-9 and TRBJ1-1; weak D call: TRBD1 (6 bases). Germline lookup yields CDR1 SEHNR and CDR2 FQNEAQ (reference sequence). V lost 0 bases, J lost 4 bases, and 15 bases lay in between. This CDR3 contains 16 residues. This chain's CDR3 is CASSLAHGGEGTEAFF. The CDR3 nucleotides are TGTGCCAGCAGCTTAGCGCATGGGGGCGAAGGCACTGAAGCTTTCTTT. Variable domain in full (rest from reference TRBV7-9 and TRBJ1-1): DTGVSQNPRHKITKRGQNVTFRCDPISEHNRLYWYRQTLGQGPEFLTYFQNEAQLEKSRLLSDRFSAERPKGSFSTLEIQRTEQGDSAMYLCASSLAHGGEGTEAFFGQGTRLTVV.

The genes are TRBV4-3 and TRBJ2-7; TRBD2 matches 8 bases. Germline V gives CDR1 LGHNA, CDR2 YSLEER. This CDR3 is 16 amino acids long. V dropped 4 bases and J dropped 4; count of bases not matched to a gene: 12. The CDR3 bases are TGCGCCAGCAGCCTTATAACCGGAGGACTAGCTTACGAGCAGTACTTC. This sequence encodes CASSLITGGLAYEQYF.

The chain combines TRBV4-3 with TRBJ2-5, with D tentatively TRBD1 (6 bases). Deletions cut 2 bases from V and 3 bases from J, with 13 bases between. CDR1 and CDR2 from the germline V gene are LGHNA and YSLEER. The CDR3 runs to 15 residues. The CDR3 DNA sequence: TGCGCCAGCAGCCAACTAGGGACACAAAAAGAGACCCAGTACTTC. Translation gives CASSQLGTQKETQYF.

The chain uses TRBV11-2 and TRBJ1-1; 7 nucleotides agree with TRBD1. The trim removed 5 bases at V and 0 bases at J, leaving 6 bases unmatched. CDR1 is SGHAT and CDR2 is FQNNGV in the germline V gene. The length of the CDR3 is 15 residues. The CDR3 protein is CASSPGTAMNTEAFF. Written as DNA, the CDR3 is TGTGCCAGCAGCCCAGGGACAGCGATGAACACTGAAGCTTTCTTT.

The chain combines TRBV7-9 with TRBJ1-4; D unclear. CDR1 is SEHNR, CDR2 FQNEAQ, per germline (reference sequence). V was trimmed by 5 bases and J by 0 bases, leaving 10 bases between them. The CDR3 contains 15 residues. CDR3 sequence: CASSAEGATNEKLFF. In DNA form, the CDR3 reads TGTGCCAGCAGCGCCGAGGGAGCAACTAATGAAAAACTGTTTTTT.

This chain links TRBV10-1 with TRBJ2-7, with a weak D call TRBD1 (6 bases). V was clipped by 3 bases and J by 5 bases, with 11 bases between them. The CDR3 is made up of 13 amino acids. Germline assignment: CDR1 WNHNN and CDR2 SYGVQD (reference sequence). The CDR3 DNA sequence: TGCGCCAGCAGTGACAGGGGATTTGACGAGCAGTACTTC. It specifies CASSDRGFDEQYF.

The chain carries TRBV4-3 and TRBJ2-7; 7 bases map to TRBD2. V lost 3 bases and J lost 0; bases outside the gene matches: 2. The CDR3 is 14 residues long. The germline V gene encodes CDR1 LGHNA and CDR2 YSLEER. Here the CDR3 reads CASSQGGSSYEQYF. The CDR3 DNA is TGCGCCAGCAGCCAGGGCGGGAGCTCCTACGAGCAGTACTTC.

The rearrangement links TRBV10-3 to TRBJ2-7; 10 bases align to TRBD2. The junction had 12 bases not matched to a gene; V was cut back by 5 bases and J by 5 bases. Germline V gives CDR1 ENHRY, CDR2 SYGVKD. There are 16 residues in the CDR3. Written as DNA, the CDR3 is TGTGCCATCAGTCCCCTGAGCGGGAGGGCCTTCAACGAGCAGTACTTC. Its protein is CAISPLSGRAFNEQYF.

V gene TRBV29-1 combines with J gene TRBJ1-1; 7 bases are shared with TRBD1. J lost 4 bases, V lost 4 bases, and 15 bases had no gene match. Germline CDR1 is SQVTM and CDR2 is ANQGSEA. CDR3 length equals 16 residues. The CDR3 spells CSVAPPAGGKGTEAFF. The CDR3 DNA is TGCAGCGTTGCCCCCCCCGCAGGGGGTAAAGGCACTGAAGCTTTCTTT.

The V gene is TRBV30, the J gene TRBJ1-2; 9 bases fit TRBD1. Germline V gene data show CDR1 as GTSNPN and CDR2 as SVGIG (reference sequence). There are 13 residues in the CDR3. V was clipped by 5 bases and J by 2 bases; unmatched bases: 3. The CDR3 bases are TGTGCCTGGCCTGACAGGGGGAACTATGGCTACACCTTC. It codes for CAWPDRGNYGYTF. Drawing the rest from reference TRBV30 and TRBJ1-2, the complete variable domain is SQTIHQWPATLVQPVGSPLSLECTVEGTSNPNLYWYRQAAGRGLQLLFYSVGIGQISSEVPQNLSASRPQDRQFILSSKKLLLSDSGFYLCAWPDRGNYGYTFGSGTRLTVV.

The rearrangement links TRBV27 to TRBJ2-7; 7 bases align to TRBD1. Germline V gene sequence: CDR1 MNHEY, CDR2 SMNVEV (reference sequence). The CDR3 is 14 amino acids. The junction had 10 bases not matched to a gene; V was cut back by 5 bases and J by 6 bases. The CDR3 loop reads CASSPRDSPFEQYF. CDR3 coding DNA: TGTGCCAGCAGTCCCCGGGACAGCCCCTTCGAGCAGTACTTC.

The chain uses TRBV5-6 and TRBJ2-7; TRBD2 matches at 7 bases. CDR3 length equals 18 residues. The germline gives CDR1 SGHDT, CDR2 YYEEEE. V gave up 4 bases and J gave up 6 bases; unmatched junction bases: 22. The CDR3 DNA follows: TGTGCCAGCAGCCGGGGGGTTTACAGCCGTGTACGGGGTCTCGAGCAGTACTTC. Encoded protein: CASSRGVYSRVRGLEQYF.

In this sample, this clone turned up a few times. The chain is built from TRBV7-3 and TRBJ2-7; 11 bases map to TRBD1. The germline CDR1 and CDR2 sequences are SGHTA and FQGTGA. The J segment lost 6 bases and the V segment lost 3 bases, leaving 7 bases of the junction unmatched. The CDR3 totals 15 residues. The CDR3 DNA follows: TGTGCCAGCAGCTTGGACAGGGGGCGCGGAGGCGAGCAGTACTTC. Its protein product is CASSLDRGRGGEQYF.

The chain uses TRBV5-4 and TRBJ2-4, with D unclear. Per germline, CDR1 SGHNT and CDR2 YYREEE (reference sequence). V was trimmed by 4 bases and J by 8 bases, leaving 13 bases between them. This CDR3 has 13 amino acids. The CDR3 nucleotides read TGTGCCAGCAGCGCCACCCCCCGGGACATTCAGTACTTC. Translated, it gives CASSATPRDIQYF.

The chain is built from TRBV27 and TRBJ2-5, with D maybe TRBD2 (5 bases). Per the germline V gene, CDR1 is MNHEY and CDR2 is SMNVEV (reference sequence). V dropped 5 bases and J dropped 4 bases, with 14 bases sitting between them. CDR3 length equals 14 residues. CDR3 DNA: TGTGCCAGCAGTCGGACTGGGGTAATAGAGACCCAGTACTTC. It is translated as CASSRTGVIETQYF.

This rearrangement joins TRBV6-5 to TRBJ1-2; D may be TRBD1 (6 bases). Germline CDR1 reads MNHEY; CDR2 reads SVGAGI. CDR3 size: 12 residues. The germline V and J ends were trimmed by 6 bases and 7 bases, with 12 bases remaining between them. The CDR3 DNA reads TGTGCCAGCAGAACACAACAGGGTGGCTACACCTTC. This sequence encodes CASRTQQGGYTF.

Points on this clone: This CDR3 is also generated by other DNA sequences in the sample. The chain combines TRBV4-3 with TRBJ2-1; the D gene is possibly TRBD1 (5 bases). V was clipped by 0 bases and J by 0 bases, with 9 bases between them. Per germline, CDR1 LGHNA and CDR2 YSLEER. The CDR3 totals 16 residues. The CDR3 nucleotides read TGCGCCAGCAGCCAAGACCCAGGGCGCTCCTACAATGAGCAGTTCTTC. Translating it yields CASSQDPGRSYNEQFF.